These T cell receptor beta chains were read from a single sample in a study of long-term antiretroviral therapy in people with HIV. The assay was immunoSEQ multiplex PCR, and TCRdb's table has in-frame clones only and misses some. Among fewer than 30,000 clones listed, around 80% were seen once. Here the sequenced sample was unsorted PBMCs, taken 1.1 years before starting antiretroviral therapy. Every receptor here comes from a woman in her twenties or thirties with HIV. The CDR3 runs from the conserved cysteine through the conserved F or W.

>TRBV5-4|19
CASSLAMLTGTTLEDTQYF
>TRBV11-2|18
CASSSTGTALPLNYGYTF
>TRBV9|13
CASSPDPSQPQHF
>TRBV12-5|13
CASGNQGVREAFF
>TRBV30|12
CAWSMGPTEAFF
>TRBV5-4|14
CASSLYSTGNTIYF
>TRBV7-2|14
CASKPPRENTEAFF
>TRBV30|15
CAWSDRVRGLVAYTF
>TRBV4-1|14
CASSQERSQETQYF
>TRBV28|16
CASSKQGKGSNQPQHF
>TRBV5-8|16
CASSLVAAGWGTELFF
>TRBV6-5|13
CATSTGTLYGYTF
>TRBV27|14
CASSPGPNTETQYF
>TRBV9|13
CASRETRQGGYTF
>TRBV6-1|15
CASSEGQGVGYGYTF
>TRBV11-2|13
CASSTDRSGKLFF
>TRBV9|14
CASSVAGSGNTIYF
>TRBV7-6|14
CASSLQGADYGYTF
>TRBV5-8|15
CASSLWADYNSPLHF
>TRBV28|15
CASPQQVYMNTEAFF
>TRBV9|15
CASSVGQSSNEKLFF
>TRBV10-3|17
CAISESVLAGGQETQYF
>TRBV7-2|15
CASSFFSTPGETQYF
>TRBV5-1|15
CASSFFRAEPYGYTF
>TRBV7-6|17
CASSLQTRGTGLAEAFF
>TRBV7-9|14
CASSLVGNTGELFF
>TRBV14|15
CASSQDPSGGNGYTF
>TRBV28|18
CASSSPPVGRLYNSPLHF
>TRBV13|13
CASSFQDTGELFF
>TRBV18|16
CASSPIPWTAGNTIYF
>TRBV9|15
CASSVGYGLRQPQHF
>TRBV9|14
CASSMTGGGGKLFF
>TRBV4-2|16
CASSSVAGGPTDTQYF
>TRBV2|13
CASSGLDRETQYF
>TRBV6-1|13
CASSEKRESPLHF
>TRBV30|13
CAWSMDGNQPQHF
>TRBV15|13
CATSRASNTEAFF
>TRBV6-5|15
CASRSPFGQNYGYTF
>TRBV7-8|14
CASSLGSGANVLTF
>TRBV6-1|14
CASSGGQYTGELFF
>TRBV19|16
CASSIRGWTDYNEQFF
>TRBV5-1|16
CASSTNRGFIQETQYF
>TRBV10-1|16
CASSESGSGIYNEQFF
>TRBV5-1|15
CASSLMSGQEYEQYF
>TRBV6-5|13
CASSYSTQGGYTF
>TRBV5-6|14
CASSLAGGSGTQYF
>TRBV29-1|14
CSVKSGGESNEQFF
>TRBV9|16
CASSARGLDINSPLHF
>TRBV27|13
CASRGGKNTEAFF
>TRBV2|12
CASRTGLLGYTF
>TRBV18|11
CASTSGLVQYF
>TRBV6-1|15
CASSEGGVGAETQYF
>TRBV15|13
CATSRDLGGPQHF
>TRBV6-1|15
CASRPFRDHNSPLHF
>TRBV11-3|14
CASSQTSLSYEQYF
>TRBV6-4|14
CASRPGQGNQPQHF
>TRBV7-2|15
CASSETESSGNTIYF
>TRBV30|15
CAWKVAGIGADTQYF
>TRBV4-1|15
CASSQDGGVGTEAFF
>TRBV5-6|13
CASSLEGRGELFF